This entry lists 29 T cell receptor beta chains sequenced from one sample in a study of T and B cells in COVID-19 patients. TRB was amplified from about 240-490 ng of blood genomic DNA. TRB rearrangements were amplified by multiplex PCR with BIOMED2 TRB-A/B primers. TCRdb recomputed calls from the multiplex PCR reads with MiXCR, one row per CDR3 protein. The data show over a thousand distinct CDR3 sequences, about 20% seen once. What was sequenced was blood. All receptors come from a human donor with active COVID-19. The donor label of this sample is uncertain.

A few counts support this clonotype. J is TRBJ2-5 and V is TRBV20-1; 7 bases fit TRBD1. V shed 0 bases, J shed 0 bases, and the junction held 16 bases outside the gene matches. The CDR3 runs to 19 residues. From germline, CDR1 is DFQATT and CDR2 SNEGSKA (reference sequence). CDR3 sequence reads: CSARDYGKGAGPHQETQYF. The CDR3 region has the DNA TGCAGTGCTAGAGATTATGGGAAGGGGGCAGGGCCTCACCAAGAGACCCAGTACTTC.

This clonotype came up many times. The CDR3 is CASSPTGGRDGYTF. The CDR3 DNA is TGTGCCAGCAGCCCTACAGGGGGGCGAGATGGCTACACCTTC. The V call is TRBV4-2, the J call TRBJ1-2; TRBD1 matches 8 bases. Germline CDR1 and CDR2: LGHNA and YNFKEQ. V was clipped by 4 bases and J by 6 bases; unmatched bases: 7. There are 14 residues in the CDR3.

In its sample, this clonotype ranks as medium-sized. The chain couples TRBV19 to TRBJ1-2; 10 bases agree with TRBD1. J lost 8 bases, V lost 8 bases, and 8 bases had no gene match. This CDR3 is built from 13 residues. Germline V lookup: CDR1 LNHDA, CDR2 SQIVND (reference sequence). As DNA, the CDR3 is TGTGCCAGTGCGAGGGACAGGGGATTCGGCTACACCTTC. This translates into CASARDRGFGYTF.

Comments on this clonotype: A much bigger clone sits one base away, suggesting this may be a read error. CDR3 region: CASSLESNTVAFF. CDR3 in DNA: TGTGCCAGCAGTTTAGAGTCGAACACTGTAGCTTTCTTT. The gene calls are TRBV12-3 or TRBV12-4 and TRBJ1-1; D gene uncertain. This CDR3 contains 13 residues.

This clonotype has more than one count but fewer than ten. This chain joins TRBV7-2 and TRBJ1-5; D is unresolved. The CDR3 has 13 residues. V lost 2 bases, J lost 3 bases, and 5 bases lay in between. CDR1 is SGHTA and CDR2 is FQGNSA in the germline V gene. CDR3 DNA sequence: TGTGCCAGCAGCTTAAGCGACAATCAGCCCCAGCATTTT. It encodes CASSLSDNQPQHF.

The sample holds many counts of this clonotype. The gene calls are TRBV7-9 and TRBJ2-7; 7 nucleotides align to TRBD1. The CDR3 runs 15 residues. The trim removed 1 base at V and 3 bases at J, leaving 6 bases unmatched. Germline lookup yields CDR1 SEHNR and CDR2 FQNEAQ (reference sequence). CDR3 loop: CASSLGQGTSYEQYF. CDR3 DNA sequence: TGTGCCAGCAGCTTAGGACAGGGCACCAGCTACGAGCAGTACTTC.

This clonotype is medium-sized (0.01 to 0.1%). The J gene is TRBJ2-3, the V gene TRBV6-5, with 8 bases aligning to TRBD2. The trim removed 7 bases at V and 4 bases at J, leaving 4 bases unmatched. CDR3 length: 13 residues. Per the germline V gene, CDR1 is MNHEY and CDR2 is SVGAGI. DNA for the CDR3: TGTGCCAGCACGGGCGGGAGGTCAGATACGCAGTATTTT. Its protein product is CASTGGRSDTQYF.

The table lists this clonotype with a few counts. The chain carries TRBV12-3 or TRBV12-4 and TRBJ2-7; 7 bases fit TRBD2. This CDR3 contains 15 residues. The J segment lost 1 base and the V segment lost 3 bases, leaving 6 bases of the junction unmatched. The CDR3 is CASSFSASGSYEQYF. The CDR3 nucleotides are TGTGCCAGCAGTTTTTCGGCTAGCGGTTCCTACGAGCAGTACTTC.

The chain combines TRBV20-1 with TRBJ2-3, with D tentatively TRBD1 or TRBD2 (5 bases each). Per the germline V gene, CDR1 is DFQATT and CDR2 is SNEGSKA (reference sequence). The V gene lost 7 bases and the J gene lost 8 bases, with 16 bases spanning the gap. CDR3 size: 12 residues. For the CDR3, the DNA is TGCAGTGTCGGGCCGCCTGGGGGTACGCAGTATTTT. This sequence encodes CSVGPPGGTQYF.

The genes are TRBV10-1 and TRBJ2-7, with D possibly TRBD2 on 5 matching bases. V was cut by 7 bases and J by 2 bases, with 9 bases left in between. This CDR3 region has 12 residues. Germline V gene lookup returns CDR1 WNHNN and CDR2 SYGVQD (reference sequence). CDR3 residues: CASTTGTYEQYF. As DNA, the CDR3 is TGCGCCAGCACTACGGGAACCTACGAGCAGTACTTC.

This clonotype is termed medium-sized. The chain combines TRBV15 with TRBJ2-5; D is tentatively TRBD1 or TRBD2 (5 bases each). Germline V CDR1 and CDR2: LNHNV, YYDKDF (reference sequence). The CDR3 has 17 amino acids. Trimming cost V 3 bases and J 5 bases, with 22 bases left between them. CDR3 protein: CATSSLGHSLGGETQYF. CDR3 in DNA: TGTGCCACCAGCAGTCTGGGGCACAGCCTAGGCGGGGAGACCCAGTACTTC.

In this sample, this clonotype is medium-sized. The chain recombines TRBV6-5 with TRBJ1-2, with D maybe TRBD1 (5 bases). There are 14 residues in the CDR3. Trimming took off 6 bases at V and 11 bases at J, with 22 bases between the two ends. Germline assignment: CDR1 MNHEY and CDR2 SVGAGI. The CDR3 here is CASSRDPQDLLYTF. The CDR3, as DNA: TGTGCCAGCAGCCGAGACCCACAGGATCTGCTTTACACCTTC.

This clonotype was observed a few times. J is TRBJ1-6 and V is TRBV10-2; 9 bases are a match to TRBD1. V lost 3 bases to trimming and J lost 9 bases; unmatched junction nucleotides: 9. This CDR3 contains 16 residues. Germline values: CDR1 WSHSY, CDR2 SAAADI. CDR3 sequence (DNA): TGCGCCAGCAGTGATGTACCCGGGACAGGGAGTTCACCCCTCCACTTT. Encoded protein: CASSDVPGTGSSPLHF.

The rearrangement joins TRBV6-5 to TRBJ2-7, with 9 bases aligning to TRBD1. The CDR3 is 15 residues long. The V gene end was trimmed by 5 bases and the J gene end by 3 bases; junction bases not matched to a gene: 8. Germline V gene lookup returns CDR1 MNHEY and CDR2 SVGAGI. The CDR3 nucleotides are TGTGCCAGCAGTGCCAACCGGGACAGGGTCTACGAGCAGTACTTC. This encodes CASSANRDRVYEQYF.

The chain carries TRBV28 and TRBJ2-5; D may match TRBD1 or TRBD2 (5 bases each). CDR3 length equals 17 residues. Germline V gene lookup returns CDR1 MDHEN and CDR2 SYDVKM. V was clipped by 5 bases and J by 0 bases, with 19 bases between them. CDR3 region: CASSGPRDGEYQETQYF. The DNA for the CDR3 is TGTGCCAGCAGTGGACCCCGGGACGGAGAGTACCAAGAGACCCAGTACTTC.

By share, this clonotype counts as medium-sized. The chain joins TRBV5-4 to TRBJ2-6; D is unresolved. Germline CDR1 and CDR2: SGHNT and YYREEE (reference sequence). V was clipped by 0 bases and J by 2 bases, with 6 bases between them. CDR3 length: 15 amino acids. In DNA form, the CDR3 reads TGTGCCAGCAGCTTGGTCGCAGCTGGGGCCAACGTCCTGACTTTC. It yields the protein CASSLVAAGANVLTF. The entire variable domain, with the rest obtained from reference TRBV5-4 and TRBJ2-6, is as follows: ETGVTQSPTHLIKTRGQQVTLRCSSQSGHNTVSWYQQALGQGPQFIFQYYREEENGRGNFPPRFSGLQFPNYSSELNVNALELDDSALYLCASSLVAAGANVLTFGAGSRLTVL.

This clonotype was seen ten or more times. This rearrangement joins TRBV11-2 to TRBJ2-7; TRBD2 matches 12 bases. The V and J ends lost 5 bases and 4 bases, in that order; junction bases with no gene match: 3. The CDR3 sequence is 14 residues long. Germline CDR1 reads SGHAT; CDR2 reads FQNNGV. Here the CDR3 reads CASSPSGRVYEQYF. In DNA form, the CDR3 reads TGTGCCAGCAGCCCTAGCGGGAGGGTTTACGAGCAGTACTTC.

This clonotype was recorded a few times. The CDR3 here is CASSPVAGGTQYF. As DNA, the CDR3 is TGTGCCAGCAGCCCTGTAGCGGGAGGTACGCAGTATTTT. V usage is TRBV7-2 and J usage is TRBJ2-3, with 10 positions matching TRBD2. Germline V CDR1 and CDR2: SGHTA, FQGNSA. CDR3 length equals 13 residues. V was clipped by 5 bases and J by 8 bases; unmatched bases: 4.

Judged by abundance, this clonotype is medium-sized. The chain combines TRBV18 with TRBJ2-7, with 7 nucleotides matching TRBD1. With V trimmed by 2 bases and J by 7 bases, 5 bases remained unmatched. The CDR3 consists of 13 residues. CDR1 KGHSH and CDR2 LQKENI come from the germline V gene. Here the CDR3 DNA reads TGTGCCAGCTCACCAAACCCAGGGGGAGAGCAGTACTTC. Protein: CASSPNPGGEQYF.

This clonotype was counted many times. This chain uses TRBV6-2 or TRBV6-3 with TRBJ1-2; D is possibly TRBD1 (5 bases). The CDR3 has 14 residues. Germline values: CDR1 MNHEY, CDR2 SVGEGT. The ends were cut back, 5 bases at V and 7 bases at J, with 17 bases in the middle. The CDR3 nucleotides are TGTGCCAGCAGTCATGATTTGACAGCTAGTGGCTACACCTTC. This sequence encodes CASSHDLTASGYTF.

This clonotype occurred a few times. The chain carries TRBV7-2 and TRBJ2-7; D unresolved. This CDR3 spans 11 amino acids. V was shortened by 8 bases and J by 2 bases, with 7 bases between the two germline ends. Germline V gene lookup returns CDR1 SGHTA and CDR2 FQGNSA. The CDR3 DNA sequence: TGTGCCAGCCGATCTACCTACGAGCAGTACTTC. As protein: CASRSTYEQYF.

CDR3 DNA sequence: TGCGCCAGCAGCCAAGAACACAGTTTCACAGATACGCAGTATTTT. This translates into CASSQEHSFTDTQYF. The V call is TRBV4-3, the J call TRBJ2-3; D call uncertain. This CDR3 has 15 amino acids. The V end was cut by 0 bases, the J end by 2 bases, with 9 bases between. From germline, CDR1 is LGHNA and CDR2 YSLEER.

Only a few counts were recorded for this clonotype. This chain uses TRBV4-3 with TRBJ1-1; D call uncertain. The CDR3 is 15 amino acids. Germline V gives CDR1 LGHNA, CDR2 YSLEER. With 3 bases removed from V and 1 base from J, the gap between germline ends came to 12 bases. This chain's CDR3 is CASSQGSGGNTEAFF. CDR3 DNA: TGCGCCAGCAGCCAGGGATCTGGAGGGAACACTGAAGCTTTCTTT.

The table lists this clonotype with a few counts. The gene calls are TRBV20-1 and TRBJ2-7; a weak D match, TRBD1 (6 bases). The V gene's germline CDR1 is DFQATT and CDR2 SNEGSKA (reference sequence). The CDR3 has 14 amino acids. Trimming took 2 bases from V and 1 from J, leaving 12 bases between them. CDR3 sequence reads: CSARSTQGSYEQYF. CDR3 nucleotide sequence: TGCAGTGCTAGAAGTACGCAGGGGTCCTACGAGCAGTACTTC.

This clonotype is deemed large. The chain is built from TRBV18 and TRBJ2-3; TRBD2 matches 7 bases. This CDR3 has 16 residues. The V gene's germline CDR1 is KGHSH and CDR2 LQKENI. V lost 6 bases, J lost 2 bases, and 11 bases stayed unmatched. The CDR3 here is CASSVRESGNTDTQYF. DNA of the CDR3: TGTGCCAGCTCCGTACGCGAGAGCGGGAACACAGATACGCAGTATTTT.

With regard to this clonotype: This may come from a read error, since a much larger clone is one base off. The CDR3 sequence is CNARDVDRPNTEAFF. The CDR3 coding sequence is TGCAATGCTAGAGATGTAGACAGGCCGAACACTGAAGCTTTCTTT. The V and J genes are TRBV20-1 and TRBJ1-1; weak D call: TRBD1 (6 bases). CDR1 is DFQATT, CDR2 SNEGSKA, per germline (reference sequence). There are 15 residues in the CDR3.

To note about this clonotype: Since a much larger clone is just one base distant, this may be a read error. The chain has TRBV10-3 and TRBJ2-3; D is ambiguous. This CDR3 region has 13 residues. Germline V gives CDR1 ENHRY, CDR2 SYGVKD. The V gene lost 4 bases and the J gene lost 4 bases, with 9 bases spanning the gap. The CDR3 is CAISVGSPDTQYF. CDR3 nucleotides: TGTGCCATCAGTGTGGGTAGCCCAGATACGCAGTATTTT.

In its sample, this clonotype is medium-sized (0.01 to 0.1%). V usage is TRBV7-2 and J usage is TRBJ2-5, with TRBD2 identical over 9 bases. The trim removed 7 bases at V and 4 bases at J, leaving 4 bases unmatched. This CDR3 spans 13 amino acids. Germline V CDR1 and CDR2: SGHTA, FQGNSA. CDR3 in amino acids: CASTRRGGETQYF. The CDR3 coding sequence is TGTGCCAGCACCCGGCGGGGGGGAGAGACCCAGTACTTC.

The J gene is TRBJ2-1, the V gene TRBV20-1, with TRBD1 matching 7 bases. This CDR3 is built from 16 residues. From germline, CDR1 is DFQATT and CDR2 SNEGSKA (reference sequence). After removal of 3 bases from V and 0 bases from J, the junction contained 8 bases not matched to a gene. The CDR3 DNA sequence: TGCAGTGCTAGTCTCGGCAGGGGGAGCTCCTACAATGAGCAGTTCTTC. Translated: CSASLGRGSSYNEQFF.